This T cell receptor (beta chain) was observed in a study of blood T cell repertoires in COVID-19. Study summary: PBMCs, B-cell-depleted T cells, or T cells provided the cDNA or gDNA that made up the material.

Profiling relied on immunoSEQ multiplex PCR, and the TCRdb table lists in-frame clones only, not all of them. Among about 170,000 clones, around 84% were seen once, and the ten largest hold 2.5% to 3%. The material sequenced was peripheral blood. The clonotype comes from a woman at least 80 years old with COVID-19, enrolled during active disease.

In DNA, the CDR3 is TGTGCCAGCAGCTTAGACCGAACTAGCTCCTACGAGCAGTACTTC. It encodes CASSLDRTSSYEQYF. The J gene is TRBJ2-7, the V gene TRBV7-2; weak D call: TRBD2 (5 bases). This CDR3 is built from 15 residues. In germline, CDR1 is SGHTA, CDR2 FQGNSA. V lost 1 base and J 0 bases, leaving 10 bases between the germline ends.